This T cell receptor beta chain was observed in a study of blood T cell repertoires in COVID-19. Study-level information: Whether acute or convalescent, the COVID-19 samples came from the United States, Italy and Spain. From T cells, B-cell-depleted T cells, or PBMCs came the material, which was cDNA or gDNA.

V dropped 1 base and J dropped 10 bases, with 16 bases sitting between them. Germline V gene data show CDR1 as SGHTA and CDR2 as FQGTGA. The CDR3 sequence is 14 residues long. Assay used: immunoSEQ multiplex PCR; TCRdb lists only in-frame clones, some missing. The table lists 200,000 to 250,000 clones, about 80% of them singletons. The receptor's source is a woman aged 30 to 39 who had recovered from COVID-19. Sequenced input: peripheral blood. The rearrangement uses TRBV7-3 and TRBJ2-5; a possible D gene is TRBD2 (6 bases). The CDR3 spells CASSLNGRHGGQYF. CDR3 DNA sequence: TGTGCCAGCAGCTTAAACGGGCGTCACGGGGGCCAGTACTTC.